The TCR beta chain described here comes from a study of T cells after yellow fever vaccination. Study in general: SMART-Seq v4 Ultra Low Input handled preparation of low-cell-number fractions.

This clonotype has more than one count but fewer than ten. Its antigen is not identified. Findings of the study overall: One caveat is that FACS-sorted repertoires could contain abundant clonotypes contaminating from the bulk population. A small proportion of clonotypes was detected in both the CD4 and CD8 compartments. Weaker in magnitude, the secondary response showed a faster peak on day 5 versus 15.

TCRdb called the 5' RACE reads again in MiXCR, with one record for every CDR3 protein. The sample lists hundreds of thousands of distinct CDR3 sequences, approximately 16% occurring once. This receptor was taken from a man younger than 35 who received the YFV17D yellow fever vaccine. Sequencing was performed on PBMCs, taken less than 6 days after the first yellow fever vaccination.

In DNA form, the CDR3 reads TGTGCCAGCAGCTCGGATACTCTCACAGATACGCAGTATTTT. It is translated as CASSSDTLTDTQYF. This chain connects TRBV7-3 to TRBJ2-3; D is uncertain. The length of the CDR3 is 14 residues. Looked up from germline, CDR1 is SGHTA and CDR2 is FQGTGA. V was shortened by 4 bases and J by 2 bases, with 10 bases between the two germline ends.